This T cell receptor beta chain is drawn from a study of blood T cell repertoires in COVID-19. Study context: Samples came from the United States, Italy and Spain, spanning acute and convalescent COVID-19. Nucleic acid was either cDNA or gDNA, and it came from T cells, B-cell-depleted T cells, or PBMCs.

CDR1 LNHDA and CDR2 SQIVND come from the germline V gene (reference sequence). This CDR3 is 18 amino acids long. V lost 4 bases to trimming and J lost 2 bases; unmatched junction nucleotides: 10. The authors' processing: The assay estimated nucleated cells by amplifying reference gene primers. This table comes from immunoSEQ multiplex PCR, and its TCRdb copy is limited to in-frame clones, with some not included. That table supplies the V and J calls and clone size; D and trimming were determined from the DNA. The repertoire holds about 95,000 clones, with roughly nine tenths as singletons. The chain combines TRBV19 with TRBJ2-1; 11 nucleotides agree with TRBD1. Source material: peripheral blood. The source of this sequence is a woman between 65 and 79 years old with acute or convalescent COVID-19. The CDR3 protein is CASSTGQGAPGPYNEQFF. The DNA of the CDR3 is TGTGCCAGTAGTACCGGACAGGGGGCTCCCGGACCCTACAATGAGCAGTTCTTC. The whole variable domain, filled in from reference TRBV19 and TRBJ2-1, reads DGGITQSPKYLFRKEGQNVTLSCEQNLNHDAMYWYRQDPGQGLRLIYYSQIVNDFQKGDIAEGYSVSREKKESFPLTVTSAQKNPTAFYLCASSTGQGAPGPYNEQFFGPGTRLTVL.